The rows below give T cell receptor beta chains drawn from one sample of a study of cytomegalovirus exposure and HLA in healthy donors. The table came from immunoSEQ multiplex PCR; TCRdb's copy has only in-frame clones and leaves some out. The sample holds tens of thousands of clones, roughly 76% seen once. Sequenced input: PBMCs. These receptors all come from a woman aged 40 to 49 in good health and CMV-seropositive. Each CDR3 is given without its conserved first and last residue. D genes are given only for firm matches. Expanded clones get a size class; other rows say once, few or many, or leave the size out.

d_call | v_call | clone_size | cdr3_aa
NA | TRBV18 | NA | ASSASLGNTEAF
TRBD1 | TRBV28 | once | ASSKGDRASDQPQH
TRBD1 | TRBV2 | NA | ASRKTGSGPQH
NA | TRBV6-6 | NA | ASSTKGDGQY
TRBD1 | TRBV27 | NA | ASSTGGQPQH
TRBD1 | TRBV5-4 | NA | ASRTGAVADTEAF
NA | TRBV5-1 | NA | ASSLSSRAIYEQY
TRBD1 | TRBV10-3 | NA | AISRDRTETQY
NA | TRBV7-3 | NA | ASHGAGNYYEQY
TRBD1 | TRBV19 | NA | ASLRTGNYGYT
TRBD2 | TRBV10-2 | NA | ASRNKRGEAGELF
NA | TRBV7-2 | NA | ASSPLGGTRLH
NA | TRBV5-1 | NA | ASSFLTGSYEQY
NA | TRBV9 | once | ASSSQAGAYNEQF
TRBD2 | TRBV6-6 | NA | ASQSGGPSGELF
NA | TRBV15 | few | ATSRLGYGYT
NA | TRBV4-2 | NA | ASSPTGDASTDTQY
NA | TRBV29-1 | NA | SGADRANTEAF
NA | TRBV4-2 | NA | ASSQNDVGGADYGYT
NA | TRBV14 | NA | ASSLIGRQRETQY
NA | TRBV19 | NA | ASSHEAF
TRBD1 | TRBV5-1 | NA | ASRTAGQGTYNEQF
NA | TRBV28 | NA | ASSPRVAEETQY
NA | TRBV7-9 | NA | ASSLVGGGTGNTIY
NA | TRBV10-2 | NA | ASSESGGANSPLH
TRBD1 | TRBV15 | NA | ATSRGGTGRNTEAF